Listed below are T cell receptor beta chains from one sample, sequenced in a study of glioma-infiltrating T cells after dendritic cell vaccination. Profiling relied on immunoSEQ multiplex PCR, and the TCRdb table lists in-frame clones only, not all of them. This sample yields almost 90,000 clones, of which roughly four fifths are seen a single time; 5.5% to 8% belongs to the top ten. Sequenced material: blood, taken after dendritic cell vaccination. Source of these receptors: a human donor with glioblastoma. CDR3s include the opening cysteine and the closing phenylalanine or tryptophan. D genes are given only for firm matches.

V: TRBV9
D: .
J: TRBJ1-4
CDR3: CASSAAGVNEKLFF

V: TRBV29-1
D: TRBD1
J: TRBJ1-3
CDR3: CSVGQGYSGNTIYF

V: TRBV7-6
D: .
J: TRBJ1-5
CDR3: CASSLGAVDQPQHF

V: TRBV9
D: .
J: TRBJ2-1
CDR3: CASNLGLGNNEQFF

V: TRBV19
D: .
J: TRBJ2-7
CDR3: CASSIKAGYEQYF

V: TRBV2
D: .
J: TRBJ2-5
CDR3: CASRAVETQYF

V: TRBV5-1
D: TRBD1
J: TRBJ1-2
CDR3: CASSVGDRAVGYTF

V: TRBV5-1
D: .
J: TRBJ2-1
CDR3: CASSLADSEQFF

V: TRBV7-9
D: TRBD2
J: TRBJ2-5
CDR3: CASSFSGGSQETQYF

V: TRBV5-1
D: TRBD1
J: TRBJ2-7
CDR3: CASRLTGGGEQYF

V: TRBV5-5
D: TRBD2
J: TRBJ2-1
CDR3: CASSLPGTSGALPPNEQFF

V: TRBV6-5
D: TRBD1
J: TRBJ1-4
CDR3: CASRTGTGGEKLFF

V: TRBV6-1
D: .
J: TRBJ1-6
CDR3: CANSPEPGNSPLHF

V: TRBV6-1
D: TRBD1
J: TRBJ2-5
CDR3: CASSEGQGDGETQYF

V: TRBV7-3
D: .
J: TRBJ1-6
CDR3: CASSLTGQRNSPLHF

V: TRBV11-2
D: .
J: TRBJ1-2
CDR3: CASSLGRGAGYGYTF

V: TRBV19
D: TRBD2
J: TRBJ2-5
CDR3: CASSRGLAVETQYF

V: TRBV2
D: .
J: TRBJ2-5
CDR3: CASRRGQETQYF

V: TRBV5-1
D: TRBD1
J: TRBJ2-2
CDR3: CASSLVTGASGELFF

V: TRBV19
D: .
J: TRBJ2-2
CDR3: CASGGQKTNTGELFF

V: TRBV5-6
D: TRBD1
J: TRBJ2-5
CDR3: CASTLQTGGGFGKETQYF

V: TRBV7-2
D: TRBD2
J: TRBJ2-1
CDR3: CASSGQAGGLYEQFF

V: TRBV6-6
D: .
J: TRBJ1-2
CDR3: CASSYEGTGYTF

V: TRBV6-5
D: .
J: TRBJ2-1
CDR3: CASSSEGSSYNEQFF

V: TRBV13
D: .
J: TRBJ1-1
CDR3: CASSSGHGARRGTEAFF